Below, 27 T cell receptor beta chains from the same sample are listed, as sequenced in a study of blood T cell repertoires in COVID-19. Assay used: immunoSEQ multiplex PCR; TCRdb lists only in-frame clones, some missing. The table has a few hundred thousand clones, approximately 90% seen once. Material for sequencing was PBMCs or T cells enriched from blood (not recorded which). The receptors shown here come from a woman aged 40 to 50 who had been exposed to COVID-19.

The rearrangement uses TRBV3-1 (or the pseudogene TRBV3-2) and TRBJ1-6; D uncertain. From germline, CDR1 is LGHDT and CDR2 YNNKEL (reference sequence). With 3 bases removed from V and 7 bases from J, the gap between germline ends came to 10 bases. This CDR3 has 14 residues. The CDR3 protein is CASSHSGSNSPLHF. The DNA of the CDR3 is TGTGCCAGCAGCCATTCCGGGTCCAATTCACCCCTCCACTTT.

The chain employs TRBV5-6 and TRBJ1-2, with D uncertain. Germline assignment: CDR1 SGHDT and CDR2 YYEEEE. The germline V and J ends were trimmed by 6 bases and 3 bases, with 15 bases remaining between them. CDR3 length equals 14 residues. This CDR3 is CASTLGQSHYGYTF. The DNA of the CDR3 is TGTGCCAGCACCCTTGGGCAGTCCCACTATGGCTACACCTTC. The full variable domain, completed using reference TRBV5-6 and TRBJ1-2, is DAGVTQSPTHLIKTRGQQVTLRCSPKSGHDTVSWYQQALGQGPQFIFQYYEEEERQRGNFPDRFSGHQFPNYSSELNVNALLLGDSALYLCASTLGQSHYGYTFGSGTRLTVV.

The CDR3 sequence is CATSGRGPHGSNEQFF. The CDR3, as DNA: TGTGCCACCAGTGGTAGGGGGCCCCACGGCTCCAATGAGCAGTTCTTC. The rearrangement joins TRBV24-1 to TRBJ2-1; 7 bases agree with TRBD1. This CDR3 is 16 amino acids long. V lost 5 bases to trimming and J lost 6 bases; unmatched junction nucleotides: 12. The germline CDR1 and CDR2 sequences are KGHDR and SFDVKD.

The chain joins TRBV13 to TRBJ2-3, with D possibly being TRBD2 (6 bases). V was clipped by 2 bases and J by 3 bases, with 18 bases between them. The germline gives CDR1 PRHDT, CDR2 FYEKMQ (reference sequence). The length of the CDR3 is 17 residues. CDR3 nucleotides: TGTGCCAGCAGCTTACCCCCTGGCGGGGTGGGGACAGATACGCAGTATTTT. Residues: CASSLPPGGVGTDTQYF.

In its sample, this clone was seen a few times. V is TRBV6-1 and J is TRBJ1-2; 11 bases align to TRBD1. Trimming cost V 4 bases and J 4 bases; bases outside gene matches: 14. Germline V gives CDR1 MNHNS, CDR2 SASEGT. The CDR3 is 18 amino acids. The CDR3 loop is CASSGTPGQGDFVYGYTF. CDR3 sequence (DNA): TGTGCCAGCAGTGGAACACCGGGACAGGGGGATTTTGTCTATGGCTACACCTTC.

The chain recombines TRBV19 with TRBJ2-4, with 9 bases aligning to TRBD1. This CDR3 is 19 amino acids long. V shed 5 bases, J shed 3 bases, and the junction held 17 bases outside the gene matches. The germline gives CDR1 LNHDA, CDR2 SQIVND (reference sequence). The CDR3 sequence: CASSLEGTGMSGVKNIQYF. DNA of the CDR3: TGTGCCAGTAGTCTTGAGGGGACAGGGATGAGTGGTGTCAAAAACATTCAGTACTTC.

V and J are TRBV19 and TRBJ1-1; D is perhaps TRBD1 (5 bases). Trimming pared 8 bases from V and 2 bases from J, leaving 15 bases between. CDR1 and CDR2 from the germline V gene are LNHDA and SQIVND (reference sequence). CDR3 length equals 14 residues. The CDR3 here is CASRLNDRNTEAFF. The CDR3 DNA sequence: TGTGCCAGTCGCCTTAACGACAGAAACACTGAAGCTTTCTTT.

The CDR3 DNA reads TGTGCCAGCAGGGGACCGGGGGTAGGAAAAAACATTCAGTACTTC. This gives the protein CASRGPGVGKNIQYF. The V and J genes are TRBV5-4 and TRBJ2-4; perhaps TRBD2 as D (6 bases). The CDR3 is 15 amino acids. Between the trimmed V and J ends, which lost 5 bases and 4 bases, there was a span of 16 bases. Germline lookup yields CDR1 SGHNT and CDR2 YYREEE (reference sequence).

The chain joins TRBV27 to TRBJ1-2, with TRBD1 matching over 8 bases. The CDR3 consists of 16 residues. The J segment lost 3 bases and the V segment lost 4 bases, leaving 10 bases of the junction unmatched. Germline lookup yields CDR1 MNHEY and CDR2 SMNVEV (reference sequence). Here the CDR3 DNA reads TGTGCCAGCAGTTCCCTCGGACAGGGAAGCTACTATGGCTACACCTTC. It translates to CASSSLGQGSYYGYTF.

The V and J genes are TRBV29-1 and TRBJ2-7; D is perhaps TRBD1 (6 bases). Germline V gives CDR1 SQVTM, CDR2 ANQGSEA. The CDR3 loop spans 12 amino acids. V was pared by 7 bases and J by 1 base, with 11 bases between. The CDR3 here is CSGRTDSYEQYF. The CDR3 DNA is TGCAGCGGACGGACAGATTCCTACGAGCAGTACTTC.

The genes are TRBV19 and TRBJ2-1; possibly TRBD1 for D (6 bases). The V and J ends lost 3 bases and 4 bases respectively, with 13 bases between them. This CDR3 spans 15 amino acids. Per germline, CDR1 LNHDA and CDR2 SQIVND (reference sequence). CDR3 residues: CASSIAQGIYNEQFF. CDR3 coding DNA: TGTGCCAGTAGTATCGCCCAGGGGATTTACAATGAGCAGTTCTTC.

The J gene is TRBJ1-2, the V gene TRBV29-1, with TRBD1 as a possible D gene (5 bases). Germline loops: CDR1 SQVTM, CDR2 ANQGSEA. Trimming cost V 4 bases and J 1 base, with 28 bases left between them. The CDR3 contains 19 residues. The DNA of the CDR3 is TGCAGCGTTGGACCTGCGCGTGGGGCAGCCCCTCATAATAACTATGGCTACACCTTC. As protein: CSVGPARGAAPHNNYGYTF.

This clone was detected only once. The rearrangement uses TRBV6-4 and TRBJ2-3, with 8 nucleotides matching TRBD1. CDR3 length: 13 amino acids. Germline CDR1 MRHNA, CDR2 SNTAGT. Trimming took 3 bases from V and 4 from J; bases not matched to a gene: 0. In DNA, the CDR3 is TGTGCCAGCAGTGAACAGGGGGCAGATACGCAGTATTTT. Amino acids: CASSEQGADTQYF.

The V and J genes are TRBV3-1 (or the pseudogene TRBV3-2) and TRBJ1-2; 9 nucleotides align to TRBD1. CDR3 size: 16 residues. After removal of 5 bases from V and 8 bases from J, the junction contained 15 bases not matched to a gene. The germline gives CDR1 LGHDT, CDR2 YNNKEL (reference sequence). This chain's CDR3 is CASSYKGTGLGEGYTF. In nucleotides, the CDR3 is TGTGCCAGCAGCTACAAAGGGACAGGGCTTGGAGAGGGCTACACCTTC.

The V and J genes are TRBV15 and TRBJ2-1; 13 bases fit TRBD2. In germline, CDR1 is LNHNV, CDR2 YYDKDF (reference sequence). CDR3 length equals 17 residues. Germline trimming cut 0 bases from V and 6 bases from J; bases unmatched to any gene: 5. The CDR3 loop reads CATSRDRLAGGRNEQFF. CDR3 in DNA: TGTGCCACCAGCAGAGATCGACTAGCGGGGGGCCGCAATGAGCAGTTCTTC. Complete variable domain (other parts from reference TRBV15 and TRBJ2-1): DAMVIQNPRYQVTQFGKPVTLSCSQTLNHNVMYWYQQKSSQAPKLLFHYYDKDFNNEADTPDNFQSRRPNTSFCFLDIRSPGLGDTAMYLCATSRDRLAGGRNEQFFGPGTRLTVL.

This chain joins TRBV6-5 and TRBJ2-7, with D possibly being TRBD2 (5 bases). The germline V and J ends were trimmed by 8 bases and 0 bases, with 11 bases remaining between them. Germline CDR1 MNHEY, CDR2 SVGAGI. The CDR3 has 13 residues. CDR3 in DNA: TGTGCCAGCCGAGGGCAAGGCTCCTACGAGCAGTACTTC. Amino acid sequence: CASRGQGSYEQYF.

The rearrangement uses TRBV4-3 and TRBJ1-2; TRBD1 matches 7 bases. This CDR3 contains 16 residues. Trimming at V came to 3 bases and at J to 8 bases, leaving 15 bases not matched to a gene. Germline V gene data show CDR1 as LGHNA and CDR2 as YSLEER. CDR3 DNA sequence: TGCGCCAGCAGCCAGCCCGGCGCCCGACAGGGTAACGGCTACACCTTC. This gives the protein CASSQPGARQGNGYTF.

This clone showed up just once. V gene TRBV18 combines with J gene TRBJ1-2, with D maybe TRBD1 (6 bases). Germline V gene data show CDR1 as KGHSH and CDR2 as LQKENI. V lost 2 bases and J 1 base, leaving 14 bases between the germline ends. The CDR3 has 16 residues. CDR3 nucleotide sequence: TGTGCCAGCTCACCATATACAGGGCAGCATAACTATGGCTACACCTTC. Amino acid sequence: CASSPYTGQHNYGYTF.

The chain uses TRBV5-1 and TRBJ2-5; 14 bases match TRBD2. V was clipped by 4 bases and J by 1 base; unmatched bases: 9. Germline values: CDR1 SGHRS, CDR2 YFSETQ. The CDR3 is 18 amino acids. CDR3 residues: CASSVGLAGGISQETQYF. The CDR3 DNA follows: TGCGCCAGCAGCGTTGGACTAGCGGGGGGTATATCCCAAGAGACCCAGTACTTC.

The chain uses TRBV19 and TRBJ1-6; D is unresolved. The CDR3 is made up of 16 amino acids. V lost 3 bases and J lost 0, with 9 bases in between. CDR1 and CDR2 from the germline V gene are LNHDA and SQIVND (reference sequence). The CDR3 here is CASSISRSSYNSPLHF. The CDR3 nucleotides read TGTGCCAGTAGTATTAGTCGGAGCTCCTATAATTCACCCCTCCACTTT. The full variable domain, its missing parts supplied by reference TRBV19 and TRBJ1-6, is DGGITQSPKYLFRKEGQNVTLSCEQNLNHDAMYWYRQDPGQGLRLIYYSQIVNDFQKGDIAEGYSVSREKKESFPLTVTSAQKNPTAFYLCASSISRSSYNSPLHFGNGTRLTVT.

The chain combines TRBV12-3 or TRBV12-4 with TRBJ1-4; 10 positions agree with TRBD1. V was pared by 6 bases and J by 7 bases, with 2 bases of the junction left unmatched. The CDR3 runs to 13 residues. The CDR3 DNA sequence: TGTGCCAGCAGGGGACAGGGGTTTGAAAAACTGTTTTTT. Translating gives CASRGQGFEKLFF.

The gene calls are TRBV3-1 (or the pseudogene TRBV3-2) and TRBJ1-5; 8 bases are shared with TRBD1. This CDR3 is 14 amino acids long. V lost 4 bases to trimming and J lost 8 bases; unmatched junction nucleotides: 7. The germline CDR1 and CDR2 sequences are LGHDT and YNNKEL (reference sequence). The CDR3 region has the DNA TGTGCCAGCAGCCTGGGGACAGGCCGTGAGCCCCAGCATTTT. Protein: CASSLGTGREPQHF.

The chain has TRBV19 and TRBJ2-3, with no clear D. The CDR3 covers 14 residues. Per germline, CDR1 LNHDA and CDR2 SQIVND (reference sequence). V was pared by 10 bases and J by 3 bases, with 17 bases between. CDR3 DNA: TGTGCCACCAGGCTGGGTCTCGGTACAGATACGCAGTATTTT. The encoded protein is CATRLGLGTDTQYF.

The rearrangement uses TRBV5-6 and TRBJ1-5; 9 nucleotides match TRBD1. The CDR3 runs 14 residues. Trimming took 3 bases from V and 7 from J; bases not matched to a gene: 5. Per germline, CDR1 SGHDT and CDR2 YYEEEE. The CDR3 region is CASSYRDRDQPQHF. The DNA of the CDR3 is TGTGCCAGCAGCTACCGGGACAGGGACCAGCCCCAGCATTTT.

The chain carries TRBV10-2 and TRBJ1-2, with D unresolved. The CDR3 has 15 amino acids. The V end was cut by 6 bases, the J end by 0 bases, with 14 bases between. CDR1 is WSHSY and CDR2 is SAAADI in the germline V gene. The CDR3 reads CASSVEVRTNYGYTF. Written as DNA, the CDR3 is TGCGCCAGCAGCGTCGAGGTGAGGACTAACTATGGCTACACCTTC.

The chain recombines TRBV20-1 with TRBJ2-3; D might be TRBD2 (6 bases). This CDR3 has 11 residues. Germline values: CDR1 DFQATT, CDR2 SNEGSKA (reference sequence). V was pared by 7 bases and J by 9 bases, with 14 bases between. CDR3 in DNA: TGCAGTGTCCAGCCGGGGGTAACGCAGTATTTT. Its protein is CSVQPGVTQYF.

Points on this clone: The sample holds other DNA sequences that translate to the same CDR3. The V gene is TRBV19, the J gene TRBJ2-7; tentatively, D is TRBD1 (6 bases). The CDR3 consists of 13 residues. Looked up from germline, CDR1 is LNHDA and CDR2 is SQIVND (reference sequence). The V and J ends lost 11 bases and 1 base respectively, with 15 bases between them. CDR3 coding DNA: TGTGCCTCCCGGTTAGGGGGATCCTACGAGCAGTACTTC. Translated: CASRLGGSYEQYF.